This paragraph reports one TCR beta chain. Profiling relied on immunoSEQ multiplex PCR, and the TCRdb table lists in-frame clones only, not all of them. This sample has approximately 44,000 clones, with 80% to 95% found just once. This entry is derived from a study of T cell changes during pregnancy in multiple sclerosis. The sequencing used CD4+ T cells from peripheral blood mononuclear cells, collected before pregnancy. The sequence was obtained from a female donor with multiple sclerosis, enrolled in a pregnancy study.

CDR3 DNA sequence: TGTGCCAGCAGCCACCCCGGGAACACTGAAGCTTTCTTT. This encodes CASSHPGNTEAFF. The V and J genes are TRBV11-1 and TRBJ1-1; no firm D call. The CDR3 extends over 13 amino acids. Germline V gene lookup returns CDR1 SGHAT and CDR2 FQDESV (reference sequence). Trimming took 5 bases from V and 1 from J, leaving 8 bases between them.